Shown below are 9 T cell receptor beta chains from a single sample sequenced in a study of OX40 agonist ivuxolimab in advanced cancers. The protocol was immunoSEQ multiplex PCR, while the TCRdb copy is restricted to in-frame clones and leaves out a portion. The data contain tens of thousands of clones, around 83% of them singletons. The material sequenced was CD4+ or CD8+ T cells sorted from blood, taken in a trial of the OX40 agonist ivuxolimab. Receptors were obtained from an adult with an advanced solid tumor such as melanoma, head and neck, liver or kidney cancer.

This sequence joins TRBV5-1 and TRBJ1-2; D not certain. Trimming took off 0 bases at V and 6 bases at J, with 12 bases between the two ends. The CDR3 extends over 14 amino acids. The germline V gene encodes CDR1 SGHRS and CDR2 YFSETQ. The DNA for the CDR3 is TGCGCCAGCAGCTTGGCCGAGGGTCAGGATGGCTACACCTTC. It translates to CASSLAEGQDGYTF.

The sample holds one count of this clone. This CDR3 reads CASSSRWVTDTQYF. DNA for the CDR3: TGTGCCAGCAGCTCCCGTTGGGTCACAGATACGCAGTATTTT. The genes are TRBV7-9 and TRBJ2-3, with D unresolved. Trimming left V 4 bases short and J 2 bases short, with 10 bases between. The CDR3 contains 14 residues. Germline V gene lookup returns CDR1 SEHNR and CDR2 FQNEAQ (reference sequence).

The J gene is TRBJ2-1, the V gene TRBV9, with 9 bases aligning to TRBD2. The trim removed 4 bases at V and 6 bases at J, leaving 11 bases unmatched. This CDR3 has 16 residues. Germline V gives CDR1 SGDLS, CDR2 YYNGEE. CDR3 DNA: TGTGCCAGCAGCCCATGGGCGGGAGGGCTTGTCAATGAGCAGTTCTTC. The encoded protein is CASSPWAGGLVNEQFF.

The chain recombines TRBV9 with TRBJ2-5; D uncertain. Trimming removed 1 base from V and 1 base from J, with 11 bases in between. This CDR3 is built from 15 residues. Germline CDR1 is SGDLS and CDR2 is YYNGEE. The CDR3 DNA reads as TGTGCCAGCAGCGTATCCGGATTTTCCCAAGAGACCCAGTACTTC. This codes for CASSVSGFSQETQYF.

This chain joins TRBV7-9 and TRBJ2-5, with 9 nucleotides matching TRBD1. V lost 4 bases, J lost 4 bases, and 4 bases stayed unmatched. This CDR3 is built from 14 residues. The germline gives CDR1 SEHNR, CDR2 FQNEAQ (reference sequence). The CDR3 loop reads CASSWLDRGETQYF. CDR3 in DNA: TGTGCCAGCAGCTGGCTGGACAGGGGAGAGACCCAGTACTTC. The full variable domain, in which reference TRBV7-9 and TRBJ2-5 provide the parts outside the CDR3, is DTGVSQNPRHKITKRGQNVTFRCDPISEHNRLYWYRQTLGQGPEFLTYFQNEAQLEKSRLLSDRFSAERPKGSFSTLEIQRTEQGDSAMYLCASSWLDRGETQYFGPGTRLLVL.

This clone was counted only a few times. The J gene is TRBJ2-7, the V gene TRBV4-1; no clear D gene. The CDR3 contains 13 residues. Germline loops: CDR1 MGHRA, CDR2 YSYEKL. Trimming took 0 bases from V and 6 from J, leaving 9 bases between them. The CDR3 bases are TGCGCCAGCAGCCAAGATCGGGTAAGCGAGCAGTACTTC. Amino acid sequence: CASSQDRVSEQYF.

The chain joins TRBV5-1 to TRBJ1-5, with D tentatively TRBD1 (5 bases). Germline V lookup: CDR1 SGHRS, CDR2 YFSETQ. V dropped 0 bases and J dropped 0 bases, with 7 bases sitting between them. CDR3 size: 15 residues. The CDR3 loop reads CASSLAGDSNQPQHF. Written as DNA, the CDR3 is TGCGCCAGCAGCTTGGCGGGGGATAGCAATCAGCCCCAGCATTTT.

The V and J genes are TRBV7-9 and TRBJ1-4, with 10 bases lining up with TRBD1. CDR1 is SEHNR and CDR2 is FQNEAQ in the germline V gene (reference sequence). V was pared by 5 bases and J by 8 bases, with 5 bases of the junction left unmatched. There are 14 residues in the CDR3. In DNA, the CDR3 is TGTGCCAGCAGCCCCGGGACAGGGGAGGAAAAACTGTTTTTT. Translating it yields CASSPGTGEEKLFF. The variable domain in full, with the rest retrieved from reference TRBV7-9 and TRBJ1-4, is DTGVSQNPRHKITKRGQNVTFRCDPISEHNRLYWYRQTLGQGPEFLTYFQNEAQLEKSRLLSDRFSAERPKGSFSTLEIQRTEQGDSAMYLCASSPGTGEEKLFFGSGTQLSVL.

The V and J genes are TRBV27 and TRBJ2-1, with 12 bases fitting TRBD2. The CDR3 is 14 residues long. Unmatched junction bases numbered 5, after V lost 4 bases and J lost 10 bases. Germline-derived CDR1 and CDR2 are MNHEY and SMNVEV (reference sequence). CDR3 residues: CASSWELAGGEQFF. The CDR3 coding sequence is TGTGCCAGCAGTTGGGAACTAGCGGGGGGAGAGCAGTTCTTC.